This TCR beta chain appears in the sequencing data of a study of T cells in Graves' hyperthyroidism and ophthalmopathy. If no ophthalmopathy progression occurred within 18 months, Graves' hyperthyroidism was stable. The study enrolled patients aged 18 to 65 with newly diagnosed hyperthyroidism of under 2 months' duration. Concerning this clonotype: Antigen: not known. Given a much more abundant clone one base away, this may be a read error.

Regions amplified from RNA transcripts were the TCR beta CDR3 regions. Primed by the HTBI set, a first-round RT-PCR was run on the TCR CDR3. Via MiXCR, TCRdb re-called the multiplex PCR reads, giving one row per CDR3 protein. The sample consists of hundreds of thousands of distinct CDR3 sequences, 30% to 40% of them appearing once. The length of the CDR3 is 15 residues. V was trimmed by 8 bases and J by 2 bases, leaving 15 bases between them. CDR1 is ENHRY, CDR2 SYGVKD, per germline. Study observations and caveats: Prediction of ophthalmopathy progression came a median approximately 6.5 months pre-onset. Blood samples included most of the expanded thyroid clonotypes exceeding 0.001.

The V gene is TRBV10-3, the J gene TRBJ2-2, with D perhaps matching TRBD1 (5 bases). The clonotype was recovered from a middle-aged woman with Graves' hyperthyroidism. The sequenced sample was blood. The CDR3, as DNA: TGTGCCATCGGTCCAGGGCAAAGAAACACCGGGGAGCTGTTTTTT. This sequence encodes CAIGPGQRNTGELFF.